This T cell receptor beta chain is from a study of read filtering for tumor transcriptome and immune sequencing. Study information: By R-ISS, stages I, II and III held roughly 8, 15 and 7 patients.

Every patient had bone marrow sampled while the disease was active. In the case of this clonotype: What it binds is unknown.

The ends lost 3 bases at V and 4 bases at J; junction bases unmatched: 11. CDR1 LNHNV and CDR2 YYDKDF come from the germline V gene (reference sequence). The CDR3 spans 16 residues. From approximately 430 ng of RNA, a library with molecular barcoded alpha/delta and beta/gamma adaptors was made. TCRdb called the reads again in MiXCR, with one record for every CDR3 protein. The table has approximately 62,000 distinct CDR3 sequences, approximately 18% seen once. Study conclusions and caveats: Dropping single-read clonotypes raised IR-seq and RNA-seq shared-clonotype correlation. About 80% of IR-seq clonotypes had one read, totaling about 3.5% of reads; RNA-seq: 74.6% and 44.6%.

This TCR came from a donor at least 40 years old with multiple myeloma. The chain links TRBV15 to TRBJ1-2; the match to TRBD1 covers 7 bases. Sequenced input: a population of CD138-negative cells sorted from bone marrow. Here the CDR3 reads CATSRTIGTESYGYTF. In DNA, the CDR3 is TGTGCCACCAGCAGGACGATAGGGACAGAGTCCTATGGCTACACCTTC.